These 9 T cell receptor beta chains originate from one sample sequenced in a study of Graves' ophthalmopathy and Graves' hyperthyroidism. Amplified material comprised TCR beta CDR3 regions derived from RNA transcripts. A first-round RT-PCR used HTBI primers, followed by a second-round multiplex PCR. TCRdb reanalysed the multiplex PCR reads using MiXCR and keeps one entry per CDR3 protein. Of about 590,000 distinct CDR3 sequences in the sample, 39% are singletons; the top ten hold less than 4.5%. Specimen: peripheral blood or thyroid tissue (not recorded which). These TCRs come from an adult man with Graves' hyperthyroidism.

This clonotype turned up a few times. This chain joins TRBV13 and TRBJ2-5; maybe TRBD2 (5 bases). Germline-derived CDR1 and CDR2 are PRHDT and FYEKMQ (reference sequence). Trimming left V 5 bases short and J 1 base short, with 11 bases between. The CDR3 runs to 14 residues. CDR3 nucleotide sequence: TGTGCCAGCAGCCAGGTCGGGATCCAAGAGACCCAGTACTTC. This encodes CASSQVGIQETQYF.

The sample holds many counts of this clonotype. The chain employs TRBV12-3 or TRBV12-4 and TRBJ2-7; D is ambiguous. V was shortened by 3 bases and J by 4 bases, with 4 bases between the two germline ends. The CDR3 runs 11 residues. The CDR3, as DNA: TGTGCCAGCAGTTTCGAGTACGAGCAGTACTTC. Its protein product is CASSFEYEQYF.

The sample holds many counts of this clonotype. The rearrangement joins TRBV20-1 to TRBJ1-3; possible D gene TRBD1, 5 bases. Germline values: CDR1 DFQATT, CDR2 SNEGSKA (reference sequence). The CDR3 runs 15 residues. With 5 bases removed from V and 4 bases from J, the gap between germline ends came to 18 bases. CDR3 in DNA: TGCAGTGCTCGCTTAACAGGAGGTGGGGGAAACACCATATATTTT. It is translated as CSARLTGGGGNTIYF.

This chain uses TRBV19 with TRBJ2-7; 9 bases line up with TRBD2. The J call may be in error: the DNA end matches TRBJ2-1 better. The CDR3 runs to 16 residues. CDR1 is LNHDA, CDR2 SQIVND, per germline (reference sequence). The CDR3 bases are TGTGCCAGTAGTATAGGGACTAGCGCCTCCTACAATGAGCAGTTCTTC. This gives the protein CASSIGTSASYNEQFF.

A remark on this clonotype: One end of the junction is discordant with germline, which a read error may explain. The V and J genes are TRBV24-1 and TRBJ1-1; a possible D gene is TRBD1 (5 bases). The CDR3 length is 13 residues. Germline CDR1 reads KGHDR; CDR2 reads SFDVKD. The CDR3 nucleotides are TGTGCCAGCAGGGATATACTGGGCACTCAAGCTTTCTTT. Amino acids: CASRDILGTQAFF.

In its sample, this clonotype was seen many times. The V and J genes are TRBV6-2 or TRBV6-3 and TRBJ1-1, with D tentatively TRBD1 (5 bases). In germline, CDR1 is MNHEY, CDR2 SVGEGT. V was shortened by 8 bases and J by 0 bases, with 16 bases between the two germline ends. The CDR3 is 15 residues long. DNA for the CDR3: TGTGCCAGCTTCCCGGGACGGTTCATGAACACTGAAGCTTTCTTT. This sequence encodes CASFPGRFMNTEAFF.

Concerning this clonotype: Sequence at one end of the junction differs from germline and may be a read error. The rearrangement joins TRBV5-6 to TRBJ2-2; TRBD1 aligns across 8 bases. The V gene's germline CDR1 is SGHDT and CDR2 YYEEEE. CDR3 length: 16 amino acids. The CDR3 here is CASSPDRGIYTGELSF. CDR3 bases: TGTGCCAGCAGCCCTGACAGGGGAATCTACACCGGGGAGCTGTCTTTT.

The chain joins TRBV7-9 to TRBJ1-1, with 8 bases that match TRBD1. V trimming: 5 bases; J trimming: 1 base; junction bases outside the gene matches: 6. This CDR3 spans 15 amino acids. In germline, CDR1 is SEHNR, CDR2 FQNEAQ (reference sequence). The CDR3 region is CASSLRTGRNTEAFF. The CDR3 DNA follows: TGTGCCAGCAGCCTGAGGACAGGGCGGAACACTGAAGCTTTCTTT.

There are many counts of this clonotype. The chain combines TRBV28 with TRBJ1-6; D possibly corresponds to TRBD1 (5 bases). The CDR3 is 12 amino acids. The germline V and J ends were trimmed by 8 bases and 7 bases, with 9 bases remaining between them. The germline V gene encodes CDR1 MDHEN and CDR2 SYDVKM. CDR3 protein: CASGTRNSPLHF. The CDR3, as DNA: TGTGCCAGCGGGACTAGAAATTCACCCCTCCACTTT.